This T cell receptor beta chain was profiled in a study of blood T cell repertoires in COVID-19 (dated by TCRdb to the early 2020s). The study in broad terms: The collaborator samples originated in the United States, Italy and Spain and spanned the acute and convalescent phases of COVID-19. The prospective study material was composed of cDNA or gDNA derived from T cells, B-cell-depleted T cells, or PBMCs. Samples came from the ongoing ImmuneRACE study (first 160 participants) plus 1,254 subjects from 6 global collaborators. Sample metadata almost always included a de-identified subject ID, COVID-19 status, age in years and sex. The repertoires were released in a freely available public database intended as a resource for research on the immune response to SARS-CoV-2. Subjects who had been exposed to COVID-19, were actively infected with it, or had recovered from it provided the deeply sampled blood TCRbeta repertoires that made up the dataset. Where available, HLA class I and class II types were taken from metadata supplied by the sample provider and were not determined by assay-based typing. On the study overall, not on this receptor specifically: The amount of clinical and demographic metadata varied by source and participant and was provided uncurated.

The collaborating institutions used their own protocols to collect whole blood in K2EDTA tubes. For TCRbeta analysis, collaborators shipped samples as frozen whole blood, isolated PBMCs, or DNA extracted from either of those sample types. TCRbeta CDR3 regions were amplified from genomic DNA using the immunoSEQ Assay, a bias-controlled multiplex PCR. Concerning the study's data processing: The number of nucleated cells in each sample was estimated from the amplification of reference gene primers within the assay. To quantify the absolute abundance of each unique TCRbeta CDR3 rearrangement, sequence reads were collapsed and filtered. For each sample, productive Simpson clonality was calculated as the square root of Simpson's diversity index across productive rearrangements. TCRdb took this table from immuneACCESS and kept in-frame rearrangements with V and J called. Such tables lack part of the clones; where checked against another copy, unresolved V genes explain under half of the gap, and the rest is unexplained. V and J calls and clone size are given by that table; D and trimming were obtained from the DNA. The sample table shows fewer than 120,000 clones, and roughly four fifths are seen once. The leading ten clones occupy more than 15% of the sample.

For this clone: Its antigen is currently not known. Base qualities are not recorded, but no much larger clone differs from it by a single base.

What was sequenced was peripheral blood. This clonotype was obtained from a woman aged 60-75 years with acute or convalescent COVID-19.

The nucleotides are TGTGCCAGCAGCCTCGTCACATGGGAAAAACTGTTTTTT. Translation gives CASSLVTWEKLFF. The rearranged segments are TRBV14 and TRBJ1-4; no D gene can be assigned with confidence. Trimming at the junction amounts to 4 bases on V and 8 bases on J, and the germline ends lie 11 bases apart. From cysteine to phenylalanine, the CDR3 is 13 amino acids long. Of all the DNA, just the CDR3 is kept, 39 bases in frame from base 1. The germline V gene sets CDR1 to SGHDN and CDR2 to FVKESK. The CDR3, completed at both ends by the reference TRBV14 and TRBJ1-4 genes, gives the full variable domain EAGVTQFPSHSVIEKGQTVTLRCDPISGHDNLYWYRRVMGKEIKFLLHFVKESKQDESGMPNNRFLAERTGGTYSTLKVQPAELEDSGVYFCASSLVTWEKLFFGSGTQLSVL.